This T cell receptor (beta chain) was captured by sequencing in a study of cytomegalovirus exposure and HLA in healthy donors. Nominally healthy donors were sampled, though unrecorded immune exposures were likely. Primers included in the PCR were 60 Vbeta and 13 Jbeta primers. Clones were sequenced by immunoSEQ multiplex PCR, and TCRdb holds only the in-frame ones, with some missing. This table holds 120,000 to 150,000 clones. Findings and limits, study-wide: Investigators reported under 200 TCR beta chains as tied to cytomegalovirus.

Turning to this clone: The antigen is undetermined.

Germline lookup yields CDR1 SGHRS and CDR2 YFSETQ. V shed 3 bases and J shed 5 bases, with 17 bases lying between them. This CDR3 comprises 15 residues. J is TRBJ1-1 and V is TRBV5-1; D possibly corresponds to TRBD1 (6 bases). Sequenced material: PBMCs. The source of this sequence is a middle-aged man in good health and CMV-seronegative. The CDR3 loop reads CASSWDGGVGTEAFF. DNA of the CDR3: TGCGCCAGCAGCTGGGATGGGGGCGTAGGGACTGAAGCTTTCTTT.